The 12 T cell receptor beta chains below come from one sample, sequenced in a study of blood T cell repertoires in COVID-19. Measured with immunoSEQ multiplex PCR; TCRdb has only the in-frame clones, and not every one. The sample records 150,000 to 200,000 clones, less than 90% being singletons. The sample comprised peripheral blood. All receptors come from a woman in her 70s with acute or convalescent COVID-19.

This chain links TRBV28 with TRBJ2-7, with D maybe TRBD2 (6 bases). Germline V lookup: CDR1 MDHEN, CDR2 SYDVKM. The germline V and J ends were trimmed by 6 bases and 9 bases, with 21 bases remaining between them. The CDR3 is made up of 14 amino acids. The CDR3, as DNA: TGTGCCAGCAGGATGCCGGGCCACTCGGGAGTGCAGTACTTC. This codes for CASRMPGHSGVQYF.

The chain employs TRBV7-9 and TRBJ1-3, with 9 bases fitting TRBD1. CDR3 length: 16 residues. Per the germline V gene, CDR1 is SEHNR and CDR2 is FQNEAQ (reference sequence). V lost 2 bases to trimming and J lost 6 bases; unmatched junction nucleotides: 8. The CDR3, as DNA: TGTGCCAGCAGCTTATCCCGGGACAGGGAGGAAAACACCATATATTTT. As protein: CASSLSRDREENTIYF.

The chain joins TRBV6-1 to TRBJ1-5, with D unresolved. The germline CDR1 and CDR2 sequences are MNHNS and SASEGT. V gave up 2 bases and J gave up 7 bases, with 9 bases separating them. This CDR3 is built from 13 residues. The CDR3, as DNA: TGTGCCAGCAGTGAACGGCAGGCACAGCCCCAGCATTTT. Its protein product is CASSERQAQPQHF.

This chain links TRBV20-1 with TRBJ2-2; D is perhaps TRBD2 (6 bases). The CDR3 has 14 residues. CDR1 is DFQATT and CDR2 is SNEGSKA in the germline V gene (reference sequence). The germline V and J ends were trimmed by 3 bases and 4 bases, with 12 bases remaining between them. The CDR3 loop is CSASSGGGTGELFF. CDR3 DNA: TGCAGTGCTAGTTCCGGGGGAGGCACCGGGGAGCTGTTTTTT.

The chain links TRBV10-1 to TRBJ2-1; D uncertain. This CDR3 region has 15 residues. Germline V gene sequence: CDR1 WNHNN, CDR2 SYGVQD (reference sequence). Trimming shortened V by 2 bases and J by 0 bases, and 8 bases separated the two germline ends. The CDR3 DNA reads TGCGCCAGCAGTGAGGGCAGATTCTCCTACAATGAGCAGTTCTTC. Protein: CASSEGRFSYNEQFF.

This chain connects TRBV13 to TRBJ1-3; D remains ambiguous. Trimming left V 2 bases short and J 4 bases short, with 3 bases between. The CDR3 extends over 12 amino acids. CDR1 is PRHDT and CDR2 is FYEKMQ in the germline V gene (reference sequence). The CDR3 region has the DNA TGTGCCAGCAGCTTACCAGGAAACACCATATATTTT. Translating it yields CASSLPGNTIYF.

The CDR3 loop reads CASSASVPTNEKLFF. The DNA for the CDR3 is TGTGCCAGCAGCGCGTCGGTTCCAACTAATGAAAAACTGTTTTTT. The chain has TRBV5-5 and TRBJ1-4; D remains ambiguous. Trimming removed 4 bases from V and 0 bases from J, with 10 bases in between. The germline gives CDR1 SGHKS, CDR2 YYEKEE (reference sequence). This CDR3 has 15 amino acids.

The chain is built from TRBV11-3 and TRBJ2-3; perhaps TRBD1 as D (6 bases). The CDR3 is 13 amino acids. Germline assignment: CDR1 SGHNT and CDR2 YENEEA. Trimming shortened V by 1 base and J by 6 bases, and 8 bases separated the two germline ends. The CDR3 sequence: CASSLAGVDTQYF. Here the CDR3 DNA reads TGTGCCAGCAGCTTAGCAGGGGTGGATACGCAGTATTTT.

With respect to this clone: This CDR3 is also generated by other DNA sequences in the sample. The chain uses TRBV15 and TRBJ2-2; 8 nucleotides align to TRBD1. From germline, CDR1 is LNHNV and CDR2 YYDKDF (reference sequence). J was trimmed by 6 bases and V by 3 bases; bases with no gene match: 0. The CDR3 sequence is 13 residues long. Here the CDR3 reads CATSRDRAGELFF. CDR3 sequence (DNA): TGTGCCACCAGCAGGGACAGGGCCGGGGAGCTGTTTTTT.

The chain is built from TRBV3-1 (or the pseudogene TRBV3-2) and TRBJ1-1, with 7 bases fitting TRBD1. Germline CDR1 LGHDT, CDR2 YNNKEL (reference sequence). The ends lost 2 bases at V and 1 base at J; junction bases unmatched: 4. This CDR3 spans 15 amino acids. CDR3 region: CASSQYQGENTEAFF. The CDR3 DNA is TGTGCCAGCAGCCAATATCAGGGGGAGAACACTGAAGCTTTCTTT.

The chain carries TRBV27 and TRBJ2-3, with 10 bases aligning to TRBD1. The CDR3 extends over 16 amino acids. CDR1 and CDR2 from the germline V gene are MNHEY and SMNVEV (reference sequence). With 6 bases clipped from V and 1 base from J, the junction kept 7 bases outside the gene matches. CDR3 amino acids: CASRGQGIGGTDTQYF. The CDR3 DNA is TGTGCCAGCAGGGGACAGGGGATCGGGGGCACAGATACGCAGTATTTT.

The gene calls are TRBV6-2 or TRBV6-3 and TRBJ1-1; 7 positions agree with TRBD1. The CDR3 runs 16 residues. V shed 2 bases and J 0 bases; nucleotides not matched to a gene: 6. The germline V gene has CDR1 MNHEY and CDR2 SVGEGT. The CDR3 sequence is CASSYPLQGLNTEAFF. As DNA, the CDR3 is TGTGCCAGCAGTTACCCCCTACAGGGGTTGAACACTGAAGCTTTCTTT.